This TCR beta chain derives from a study of T cell changes during pregnancy in multiple sclerosis. Sequenced by immunoSEQ multiplex PCR; TCRdb stores in-frame clones only, minus some. The data show 50,000 to 65,000 clones, approximately 90% seen once. Trimming took off 4 bases at V and 3 bases at J, with 7 bases between the two ends. The CDR3 length is 11 residues. Germline V CDR1 and CDR2: DFQATT, SNEGSKA (reference sequence). The starting material was CD4+ T cells from peripheral blood mononuclear cells, obtained in the first trimester of pregnancy. The source of this sequence is a female donor with multiple sclerosis, enrolled in a pregnancy study. The chain employs TRBV20-1 and TRBJ2-7; D remains ambiguous. The CDR3 spells CSANQVYEQYF. The DNA of the CDR3 is TGCAGTGCTAATCAGGTCTACGAGCAGTACTTC.